This TCR beta chain was sequenced in a study of shared clonotypes between healthy human individuals. Study-level results: Approximately 4.9% of naive CD4 clonotypes were shared across a handful of donors. The authors sampled blood alone, and tissue repertoires likely differ.

About this clone itself: No antigen is known for it.

TCRdb's copy holds only in-frame clones and misses some; the assay was immunoSEQ multiplex PCR. The sample has under 1,100,000 clones; more than 60% are singletons. The study drew all its donors from Caucasian adults living in Nashville, Tennessee. The CDR3 totals 14 residues. CDR1 is LNHDA, CDR2 SQIVND, per germline (reference sequence). V dropped 1 base and J dropped 1 base, with 7 bases sitting between them. The V call is TRBV19, the J call TRBJ2-5; D is undetermined. The receptor comes from a man between 18 and 35 years old in good health. Sequenced material: memory CD4+ T cells sorted from blood. Subset given: CD45RA-negative fraction. In DNA, the CDR3 is TGTGCCAGTAGTATAGGGTACAGCCAAGAGACCCAGTACTTC. It specifies CASSIGYSQETQYF.